This T cell receptor (beta chain) was found in a study of blood T cells in healthy people across ages. Study results and limitations: Researchers deemed the diversity estimates from one million T cells underestimates. Lack of knowledge of donor CMV status possibly confounded expanded clonotype changes. Measured against age, TCR beta diversity per million T cells decreased in a roughly linear manner.

Together with a sample-barcoded 5' primer, a J-beta primer mix was included in a second PCR lasting about 6 to 11 cycles. TCRdb independently ran MiXCR on the 5' RACE reads; one entry per CDR3 protein. The data hold 850,000 to 1,000,000 distinct CDR3 sequences, with roughly 51% observed a single time. Peripheral blood from each donor was collected in a volume of about 10 milliliters. The CDR3 is made up of 16 amino acids. CDR1 is LGHNA and CDR2 is YSLEER in the germline V gene. Comments on this clonotype: The target antigen is unknown. An end of the junction differs from the germline gene, which may be a read error.

The chain has TRBV4-3 and TRBJ2-2; 10 bases are shared with TRBD1. Sequenced: blood. The origin of this receptor is a woman aged 60-70 years in good health. The CDR3 coding sequence is TGCGCCAGCAGCCACCAGACAGGGGGCCTCACCGGGAAGCTGTTTTTT. Translated, it gives CASSHQTGGLTGKLFF.